This entry concerns a single T cell receptor (beta chain). This sample is drawn from a study of control samples from healthy donors and cancer patients. The repertoire was sequenced with immunoSEQ multiplex PCR; TCRdb's copy has only in-frame clones and lacks some. The data contain 200,000 or so clones, 91% of them seen just once; the ten biggest clones take up around 1.9%. Looked up from germline, CDR1 is SQVTM and CDR2 is ANQGSEA. V gave up 3 bases and J gave up 2 bases, with 4 bases separating them. CDR3 length equals 11 residues. The TCR comes from a man between 25 and 39 years old in good health. The chain links TRBV29-1 to TRBJ1-1; D remains unclear. The sample taken for sequencing was blood. The CDR3 sequence is CSVDRNTEAFF. CDR3 sequence (DNA): TGCAGCGTTGACAGAAACACTGAAGCTTTCTTT.